The clone carrying this T cell receptor (beta chain) has more than one count but fewer than ten. The data stem from a study of T-cell reconstitution after alpha-beta-depleted transplantation in children. Unique molecular identifiers tagged the TCRbeta library. TCRdb recomputed calls from the PCR reads with MiXCR, one row per CDR3 protein. The repertoire holds about 460,000 distinct CDR3 sequences, with roughly an eighth as singletons. The CDR3 covers 14 residues. The germline CDR1 and CDR2 sequences are DFQATT and SNEGSKA (reference sequence). V dropped 5 bases and J dropped 6; count of bases not matched to a gene: 10.

The source material was PBMCs from the stem cell graft donor, sampled from the stem cell graft. This clonotype originated in a human donor who donated a stem cell graft to a child with combined immunodeficiency. The rearrangement links TRBV20-1 to TRBJ2-7, with 10 bases matching TRBD1. DNA for the CDR3: TGCAGTGCTGGGGGACAGGGGATTCTCCGCGAGCAGTACTTC. Its translation: CSAGGQGILREQYF.